This TCR beta chain was recorded in a study of blood T cells in healthy people across ages. The study's findings and limits: Long-lived donors had more naive CD4+ cells and higher diversity than aged donors.

Notes on this clonotype: Its target is unknown.

The J segment lost 12 bases and the V segment lost 3 bases, leaving 11 bases of the junction unmatched. Germline values: CDR1 ENHRY, CDR2 SYGVKD. This CDR3 contains 13 residues. With a J-beta primer mix and a sample-barcoded 5' primer, a second PCR ran 7 to 11 cycles. Each CDR3 protein gets one entry after TCRdb re-called the 5' RACE reads with MiXCR. Of 850,000 to 1,000,000 distinct CDR3 sequences detected, roughly 50% appear once; the ten largest clones hold around an eighth. This receptor was identified in a man under 40 in good health. Sequencing was carried out using blood. The rearrangement uses TRBV10-3 and TRBJ2-7; 7 nucleotides line up with TRBD2. This CDR3 reads CAISDPLAAIWYF. The DNA for the CDR3 is TGTGCCATCAGTGATCCGCTAGCGGCGATATGGTACTTC.